The rows below give T cell receptor beta chains drawn from one sample of a study of OX40 agonist ivuxolimab in advanced cancers. TCRdb's table, derived via immunoSEQ multiplex PCR, lists solely in-frame clones and lacks some. The table shows tens of thousands of clones, with around 83% occurring only once. Source: CD4+ or CD8+ T cells sorted from blood, taken in a trial of the OX40 agonist ivuxolimab. These receptors came from an adult with an advanced solid tumor such as melanoma, head and neck, liver or kidney cancer. Both conserved end residues are part of each CDR3. The D gene is left open where the match is weak. Clone size is given for some rows only: seen once, a few or many times, or a class if the clone is expanded.

J,size,V,D,DNA,CDR3
TRBJ1-1,NA,TRBV5-4,NA,TGTGCCAGCAGCTTTAATACTGAAGCTTTCTTT,CASSFNTEAFF
TRBJ1-1,NA,TRBV18,TRBD1,TGTGCCAGCTCACCACTCGGACAGGGTGGTGGCACTGAAGCTTTCTTT,CASSPLGQGGGTEAFF
TRBJ2-5,NA,TRBV7-2,NA,TGTGCCAGCAGCTTAGGAAGGATGGATAGCTTGTACCAAGAGACCCAGTACTTC,CASSLGRMDSLYQETQYF
TRBJ1-2,NA,TRBV18,NA,TGTGCCAGCTCTATGGAGACTAACTATGGCTACACCTTC,CASSMETNYGYTF
TRBJ1-1,NA,TRBV11-2,NA,TGTGCCAGCAGCACCTACTCACAGTTGAACACTGAAGCTTTCTTT,CASSTYSQLNTEAFF
TRBJ2-7,few,TRBV5-1,TRBD2,TGCGCCAGCAGCTGGACTAGCGGGGGTGCCTACGAGCAGTACTTC,CASSWTSGGAYEQYF
TRBJ1-5,NA,TRBV19,NA,TGTGCCAGTAGGGCCGTGGGGATCAGCAATCAGCCCCAGCATTTT,CASRAVGISNQPQHF
TRBJ2-5,NA,TRBV4-1,NA,TGCGCCAGCAGCCAAGACCTCGGACTCATCCTGGCTCAGTACTTC,CASSQDLGLILAQYF
TRBJ1-2,few,TRBV6-1,NA,TGTGCCAGCAGTGTCGAAACCGGGACCAACTATGGCTACACCTTC,CASSVETGTNYGYTF
TRBJ2-1,NA,TRBV2,TRBD2,TGTGCCAGCAGTGAAGGTACCCTAGCGGGGGAGTACAATGAGCAGTTCTTC,CASSEGTLAGEYNEQFF
TRBJ1-5,NA,TRBV4-1,NA,TGCGCCAGCAGCCAGAGAGGAGAGGGTCTCGGCAATCAGCCCCAGCATTTT,CASSQRGEGLGNQPQHF
TRBJ1-1,NA,TRBV6-5,NA,TGTGCCAGCAGTCGGACAGATCTAACTGAAGCTTTCTTT,CASSRTDLTEAFF
TRBJ1-5,NA,TRBV5-1,TRBD1,TGCGCCAGCAGCCTTAAGACAGGGAGCGATCAGCCCCAGCATTTT,CASSLKTGSDQPQHF
TRBJ1-5,NA,TRBV5-1,TRBD1,TGCGCCAGCAGCTTGCTACCACCCGGGACAGGGGGCGATCAGCCCCAGCATTTT,CASSLLPPGTGGDQPQHF
TRBJ1-4,NA,TRBV5-4,NA,TGTGCCAGCAGCCTGGAGGTCCCAGGAAAAACTAATGAAAAACTGTTTTTT,CASSLEVPGKTNEKLFF
TRBJ1-5,NA,TRBV15,NA,TGTGCCACCAGCAGAGAATGGAACAATCAGCCCCAGCATTTT,CATSREWNNQPQHF
TRBJ2-1,NA,TRBV5-1,TRBD2,TGCGCCAGCAGCTTTGCCGTCCCGGGACTAGCGGGGGGGCCGTCTGAGCAGTTCTTC,CASSFAVPGLAGGPSEQFF
TRBJ2-7,NA,TRBV6-5,NA,TGTGCCAGCAGTCGGCAGAGAAACGCCTACGAGCAGTACTTC,CASSRQRNAYEQYF
TRBJ2-7,NA,TRBV6-1,TRBD2,TGTGCCAGCAACCTTGGACTAGCGGGGGCCTACGAGCAGTACTTC,CASNLGLAGAYEQYF
TRBJ1-5,NA,TRBV18,NA,TGTGCCAGCTCACCAGCGGCAGGGCCAGGGAATCAGCCCCAGCATTTT,CASSPAAGPGNQPQHF
TRBJ2-7,NA,TRBV7-3,TRBD1,TGTGCCAGCAGCAGAGCCGGGACAGGGCAATACGAGCAGTACTTC,CASSRAGTGQYEQYF
TRBJ2-3,NA,TRBV18,TRBD1,TGTGCCAGCTCATCCCGGGACAGGGAAGCAGATACGCAGTATTTT,CASSSRDREADTQYF
TRBJ2-3,NA,TRBV10-1,NA,TGCGCCAGCAGTGATGGGGGGCGTGATACGCAGTATTTT,CASSDGGRDTQYF
TRBJ2-7,NA,TRBV29-1,TRBD1,TGCAGCGTTGGTGGGACAGTCCCCTACGAGCAGTACTTC,CSVGGTVPYEQYF
TRBJ1-2,NA,TRBV28,NA,TGTGCCAGCAGTTGGGCCCTGCGGCGACGTGGCTACACCTTC,CASSWALRRRGYTF
TRBJ2-3,NA,TRBV5-4,NA,TGTGCCAGCAGCTCGGCCCGCGCAGATACGCAGTATTTT,CASSSARADTQYF
TRBJ2-3,NA,TRBV18,NA,TGTGCCAGCTCACCACGGGGGGCTTCGGATACGCAGTATTTT,CASSPRGASDTQYF
TRBJ2-3,NA,TRBV18,NA,TGTGCCAGCTCACTCCGGGACGGAGATACGCAGTATTTT,CASSLRDGDTQYF
TRBJ1-3,NA,TRBV7-9,NA,TGTGCCAGCAGCTTAGGGCCCGGCACCATATATTTT,CASSLGPGTIYF
TRBJ2-2,NA,TRBV12-5,TRBD1,TGTGCTAGTGGGACAGGGGGTTTCACCGGGGAGCTGTTTTTT,CASGTGGFTGELFF
TRBJ1-4,NA,TRBV6-1,TRBD1,TGTGCCAGCAGTGCCGGACAGGGGGCGCGGAATGAAAAACTGTTTTTT,CASSAGQGARNEKLFF
TRBJ1-1,few,TRBV19,NA,TGTGCCAGTAGCCTCGGCAGTGAAGCTTTCTTT,CASSLGSEAFF